A single T cell receptor beta chain is shown here with its context. Its antigen remains unidentified. It has no much larger one-base neighbor in the sample; base qualities were not kept. The germline V gene (reference sequence) specifies SEHNR as CDR1 and FQNEAQ as CDR2. The CDR3 runs 15 amino acids, cysteine and phenylalanine included. The CDR3 DNA has 45 bases and is translated from base 1. Trimming costs V 5 bases and J 3 bases, and their ends lie 16 bases apart. This entry comes from a study of shared clonotypes between healthy human individuals (dated by TCRdb to 2020 to 2022). Background on the whole study: A couple of women and three men aged 18 to 49 years were included in the cohort. Per donor, leukapheresis produced somewhere between about 0.85 and 9.5 billion PBMCs. Different laboratories and diverse techniques were used to prepare libraries and sequence TCR repertoires, to increase sequencing depth and limit assay-specific biases. Per donor, three plates each were used for CD4 naive and CD4 memory, two for CD8 naive, and one for CD8 memory. To estimate repertoire size and how much clonotype sharing occurs between individuals, the study deeply sequenced the blood TCR repertoires of five healthy adults. The research as a whole found: Estimated clonotype richness was generally larger for naive than for memory subsets. Across several donors, 5% to 6% of naive CD4, roughly 3.8% of naive CD8, roughly 2.3% of memory CD4, and approximately 0.4% of memory CD8 clonotypes were shared. Pairwise subsampling led to the expectation that sequencing depth would affect the degree of clonotype sharing among donors. Sampling was restricted to blood, and TCR repertoires in tissues likely differ from the TCR repertoires found in blood. Even with the large sequencing depth, rarefaction of the sorted-subset datasets indicated that sequencing was incomplete. Compared with non-shared clonotypes, the clonotypes found in all four sorted-subset donors had higher generation probabilities. Because the study included only a small number of donors, the genetic and exposure-history diversity represented was limited.

For the CD8 naive samples, CD45RO-negative cells were positively selected for CCR7, yielding a CD45RA+CCR7+ population from which TemRA cells were excluded. Donors were healthy HIV-negative adults with no recently reported acute infections or vaccinations. Every donor was a Caucasian adult living in Nashville, Tennessee, USA. Blood was collected by leukapheresis, and PBMCs were isolated by Ficoll-Histopaque density gradient centrifugation and then cryopreserved in liquid nitrogen vapor phase. Analytical flow cytometry was used to check the purity and quantity of every magnetically sorted T cell population. Genomic DNA was isolated from each sorted fraction and quantified by UV absorbance on a Nanodrop 2000c. Using the deep immunoSEQ assay, multiplex PCR amplified TCR CDR3 regions from genomic DNA. Extracted genomic DNA from each cell subset was spread evenly across all wells of several immunoSEQ 96-well plates, with each plate serving as a replicate. For sorted subsets, each replicate PCR was loaded with approximately 0.2 ug genomic DNA, equivalent to roughly 30,000 T cell genomes. Purified libraries were measured with a Qubit 3.0 fluorometer, size-checked on a Bioanalyzer 2100, and measured again with the KAPA Library Quantification kit. Every immunoSEQ 96-well plate was sequenced on a dedicated single-read 150-cycle Illumina NextSeq 550 flow cell. Regarding the original processing steps: Because only junctional sequences without quality scores were contained in the immunoSEQ output, filtering matching that applied to full-length reads could not be performed. To assign V/J genes and CDR3, sequences were annotated against IMGT germline references using PyIR, a Python wrapper for IgBLAST v1.9. Reads were filtered out if the reads had weak V/J assignments (E-value above 1e-6), no CDR3, stop codons, out-of-frame junctions, or ambiguous translated residues. V3J clonotypes were defined as sequences sharing the same inferred V gene, J gene, and CDR3 amino acid sequence. To compute the percentage overlap between repertoires, the number of shared unique clonotypes was divided by the size of the smaller repertoire. Repertoire richness was assessed with RTK rarefaction, the Chao1 estimator, and Recon v2.1 estimates of unobserved clonotypes. Generation probabilities for all TCRbeta clonotypes obtained by the gDNA method from a handful of donors were computed using OLGA. This is the immuneACCESS table as TCRdb keeps it, with only in-frame sequences that have V and J called. A part of the clones is gone; compared with another copy, unresolved V genes explain less than half, and the rest is unexplained. V, J and clone size are those of that table, while D and trimming were read from the DNA. Recorded for this sample are about 2 million clones; about 95% of them occurred a single time. Around 1.1% of the sample lies in the top ten.

The chain employs TRBV7-9 and TRBJ2-5; TRBD2 is possibly the D segment (6 matching bases). The source material was naive CD8+ T cells sorted from blood. Per the publication, the cell subset or site label means: CD45RA+CCR7+. This sequence originates from a young man in good health. The sequenced DNA: TGTGCCAGCAGCCAATCAACGAGGGAGGAAGAGACCCAGTACTTC. Its protein is CASSQSTREEETQYF. The variable domain in full, with residues beyond the CDR3 obtained from the reference TRBV7-9 and TRBJ2-5 genes, is DTGVSQNPRHKITKRGQNVTFRCDPISEHNRLYWYRQTLGQGPEFLTYFQNEAQLEKSRLLSDRFSAERPKGSFSTLEIQRTEQGDSAMYLCASSQSTREEETQYFGPGTRLLVL.